These 27 T cell receptor beta chains came from one sample sequenced in a study of shared clonotypes between healthy human individuals. Naive CD8 isolation took CD45RO-negative cells positively selected for CCR7 and excluded terminally differentiated effector memory CD45RA+ cells. Assay: immunoSEQ multiplex PCR; the TCRdb copy retains only in-frame clones and omits some. The sample has millions of clones; about 95% are singletons. Sequencing was performed on naive CD8+ T cells sorted from blood. The receptors derive from a man aged 18-30 years in good health.

This chain joins TRBV7-9 and TRBJ2-7, with D hard to call. Germline assignment: CDR1 SEHNR and CDR2 FQNEAQ (reference sequence). V was trimmed by 5 bases and J by 0 bases, leaving 8 bases between them. This CDR3 spans 13 amino acids. CDR3 in amino acids: CASSHGASYEQYF. The CDR3 DNA is TGTGCCAGCAGCCACGGCGCCTCCTACGAGCAGTACTTC.

The V and J genes are TRBV2 and TRBJ2-7; unclear D gene. This CDR3 spans 14 amino acids. Germline V lookup: CDR1 SNHLY, CDR2 FYNNEI. V lost 6 bases, J lost 0 bases, and 12 bases lay in between. The CDR3 sequence is CASSALRDSYEQYF. As DNA, the CDR3 is TGTGCCAGCAGCGCTTTAAGGGACTCCTACGAGCAGTACTTC.

The chain joins TRBV27 to TRBJ2-1; 12 bases are a match to TRBD2. Trimming at V came to 7 bases and at J to 7 bases, leaving 11 bases not matched to a gene. This CDR3 has 16 residues. Germline assignment: CDR1 MNHEY and CDR2 SMNVEV (reference sequence). The CDR3 sequence is CASTSGASGRGNEQFF. The DNA of the CDR3 is TGTGCCAGCACAAGTGGGGCTAGCGGGAGGGGGAATGAGCAGTTCTTC.

The chain couples TRBV28 to TRBJ1-2; possible D gene TRBD1, 5 bases. Germline V gives CDR1 MDHEN, CDR2 SYDVKM. Trimming took off 7 bases at V and 0 bases at J, with 9 bases between the two ends. The CDR3 runs 13 residues. In DNA, the CDR3 is TGTGCCAGCATGAAGGGGACTAACTATGGCTACACCTTC. Translated: CASMKGTNYGYTF.

The gene calls are TRBV11-2 and TRBJ2-1; 10 positions match TRBD1. The ends lost 0 bases at V and 6 bases at J; junction bases unmatched: 2. The CDR3 loop spans 15 amino acids. CDR1 SGHAT and CDR2 FQNNGV come from the germline V gene. Here the CDR3 DNA reads TGTGCCAGCAGCTTAGACCGGACAGGGGGCAATGAGCAGTTCTTC. It yields the protein CASSLDRTGGNEQFF.

This clone was detected only once. The rearrangement links TRBV6-6 to TRBJ2-6; no firm D call. Trimming shortened V by 2 bases and J by 6 bases, and 8 bases separated the two germline ends. The CDR3 has 14 residues. Germline assignment: CDR1 MNHNY and CDR2 SVGAGI (reference sequence). The CDR3 nucleotides read TGTGCCAGCAGTTACACCGGGCTGGCCAACGTCCTGACTTTC. This sequence encodes CASSYTGLANVLTF.

V gene TRBV11-2 combines with J gene TRBJ2-1; D is perhaps TRBD1 or TRBD2 (5 bases each). This CDR3 contains 16 residues. V was trimmed by 4 bases and J by 3 bases, leaving 16 bases between them. Germline V gene sequence: CDR1 SGHAT, CDR2 FQNNGV. This CDR3 is CASSYTSGTIYNEQFF. For the CDR3, the DNA is TGTGCCAGCAGCTATACGTCTGGGACGATCTACAATGAGCAGTTCTTC. Supplemented by reference TRBV11-2 and TRBJ2-1, the full variable domain reads EAGVAQSPRYKIIEKRQSVAFWCNPISGHATLYWYQQILGQGPKLLIQFQNNGVVDDSQLPKDRFSAERLKGVDSTLKIQPAKLEDSAVYLCASSYTSGTIYNEQFFGPGTRLTVL.

This clone has only one observation. This chain uses TRBV30 with TRBJ1-1; D is ambiguous. With 5 bases removed from V and 2 bases from J, the gap between germline ends came to 9 bases. The CDR3 is 12 residues long. CDR1 and CDR2 from the germline V gene are GTSNPN and SVGIG (reference sequence). CDR3 amino acids: CAWGLLNTEAFF. The CDR3 DNA reads as TGTGCCTGGGGGTTACTTAACACTGAAGCTTTCTTT.

CDR3 nucleotide sequence: TGTGCCTGGAGTACACTCTGGGACACTGAAGCTTTCTTT. This encodes CAWSTLWDTEAFF. The J gene is TRBJ1-1, the V gene TRBV30; D not resolved. This CDR3 has 13 amino acids. Per the germline V gene, CDR1 is GTSNPN and CDR2 is SVGIG (reference sequence). V was trimmed by 2 bases and J by 3 bases, leaving 10 bases between them.

Turning to this clone: Other nucleotide sequences in the sample specify the same CDR3. The chain couples TRBV30 to TRBJ2-1; 8 bases map to TRBD2. CDR1 is GTSNPN and CDR2 is SVGIG in the germline V gene (reference sequence). V lost 0 bases and J lost 7; bases outside the gene matches: 2. This CDR3 comprises 13 residues. The CDR3 protein is CAWSVGGRNEQFF. For the CDR3, the DNA is TGTGCCTGGAGTGTAGGCGGGAGGAATGAGCAGTTCTTC. Drawing the rest from reference TRBV30 and TRBJ2-1, the complete variable domain is SQTIHQWPATLVQPVGSPLSLECTVEGTSNPNLYWYRQAAGRGLQLLFYSVGIGQISSEVPQNLSASRPQDRQFILSSKKLLLSDSGFYLCAWSVGGRNEQFFGPGTRLTVL.

The gene calls are TRBV11-3 and TRBJ1-3, with unresolved D. Trimming removed 6 bases from V and 2 bases from J, with 8 bases in between. The V gene's germline CDR1 is SGHNT and CDR2 YENEEA. There are 13 residues in the CDR3. The CDR3: CASSLGTGNTIYF. For the CDR3, the DNA is TGTGCCAGCAGTCTCGGGACTGGAAACACCATATATTTT.

The chain carries TRBV7-9 and TRBJ2-3, with no clear D. The CDR3 consists of 13 residues. The germline V and J ends were trimmed by 4 bases and 6 bases, with 11 bases remaining between them. CDR1 and CDR2 from the germline V gene are SEHNR and FQNEAQ (reference sequence). As DNA, the CDR3 is TGTGCCAGCAGCTCCCCCCCTGGGGATACGCAGTATTTT. The encoded protein is CASSSPPGDTQYF.

The rearrangement uses TRBV4-1 and TRBJ2-3; tentatively, D is TRBD2 (5 bases). The length of the CDR3 is 16 residues. The V end was cut by 0 bases, the J end by 0 bases, with 10 bases between. CDR1 and CDR2 (germline): MGHRA, YSYEKL. The CDR3 bases are TGCGCCAGCAGCCAAGAACGAGCGGAAAGCACAGATACGCAGTATTTT. Residues: CASSQERAESTDTQYF.

The V call is TRBV6-1, the J call TRBJ1-1; D unresolved. The CDR3 runs to 15 residues. The V and J ends lost 1 base and 0 bases respectively, with 9 bases between them. CDR1 and CDR2 (germline): MNHNS, SASEGT. The CDR3 spells CASSEDGSLNTEAFF. As DNA, the CDR3 is TGTGCCAGCAGTGAAGACGGCAGCCTGAACACTGAAGCTTTCTTT.

The DNA for the CDR3 is TGTGCCAGCAGCGTACCAGACACCGGGGAGCTGTTTTTT. This sequence encodes CASSVPDTGELFF. This chain connects TRBV5-4 to TRBJ2-2; D is ambiguous. This CDR3 has 13 residues. The V and J ends lost 4 bases and 3 bases respectively, with 7 bases between them. The germline CDR1 and CDR2 sequences are SGHNT and YYREEE (reference sequence).

This rearrangement joins TRBV15 to TRBJ2-3; D is undetermined. Trimming pared 0 bases from V and 0 bases from J, leaving 7 bases between. The CDR3 is made up of 15 amino acids. Per germline, CDR1 LNHNV and CDR2 YYDKDF (reference sequence). The CDR3 DNA reads as TGTGCCACCAGCAGAGACGTTGGGAGCACAGATACGCAGTATTTT. Protein product: CATSRDVGSTDTQYF.

The rearrangement uses TRBV6-5 and TRBJ1-2; a weak D match, TRBD1 (5 bases). The germline V gene has CDR1 MNHEY and CDR2 SVGAGI. The CDR3 loop spans 11 amino acids. V was shortened by 5 bases and J by 6 bases, with 7 bases between the two germline ends. The CDR3 bases are TGTGCCAGCAGTCAGGGAAATGGCTACACCTTC. Its protein product is CASSQGNGYTF.

In this sample, this clone turned up a few times. V and J are TRBV7-8 and TRBJ2-7; D is perhaps TRBD1 (6 bases). The germline V gene encodes CDR1 SGHVS and CDR2 FQNEAQ. This CDR3 comprises 15 residues. V lost 5 bases, J lost 2 bases, and 16 bases lay in between. In DNA form, the CDR3 reads TGTGCCAGCAGCATCCGACAGGTCGCCACCTACGAGCAGTACTTC. It translates to CASSIRQVATYEQYF. Full variable domain (rest looked up from reference TRBV7-8 and TRBJ2-7): GAGVSQSPRYKVAKRGQDVALRCDPISGHVSLFWYQQALGQGPEFLTYFQNEAQLDKSGLPSDRFFAERPEGSVSTLKIQRTQQEDSAVYLCASSIRQVATYEQYFGPGTRLTVT.

The rearrangement links TRBV5-1 to TRBJ2-1, with 12 positions matching TRBD2. This CDR3 has 18 amino acids. Trimming cost V 0 bases and J 6 bases; bases outside gene matches: 10. The germline V gene encodes CDR1 SGHRS and CDR2 YFSETQ. DNA for the CDR3: TGCGCCAGCAGCTTGGAGGGGCCCGGACTAGCGGGAATCAATGAGCAGTTCTTC. Its protein is CASSLEGPGLAGINEQFF. Using reference TRBV5-1 and TRBJ2-1 for the parts outside the CDR3, the full variable domain is KAGVTQTPRYLIKTRGQQVTLSCSPISGHRSVSWYQQTPGQGLQFLFEYFSETQRNKGNFPGRFSGRQFSNSRSEMNVSTLELGDSALYLCASSLEGPGLAGINEQFFGPGTRLTVL.

The V call is TRBV6-1, the J call TRBJ1-2; unclear D gene. CDR1 and CDR2 (germline): MNHNS, SASEGT. The CDR3 loop spans 15 amino acids. Trimming took 0 bases from V and 0 from J, leaving 8 bases between them. CDR3 sequence reads: CASSEAVTANYGYTF. CDR3 nucleotide sequence: TGTGCCAGCAGTGAAGCAGTCACAGCTAACTATGGCTACACCTTC.

The chain is built from TRBV10-2 and TRBJ2-1; weak D call: TRBD2 (5 bases). This CDR3 spans 12 amino acids. V was trimmed by 5 bases and J by 8 bases, leaving 10 bases between them. Germline V CDR1 and CDR2: WSHSY, SAAADI. CDR3 nucleotide sequence: TGCGCCAGCAGTCGACTAAGGGATGAGCAGTTCTTC. Encoded protein: CASSRLRDEQFF.

The CDR3: CASSPTGTVTSNQPQHF. The CDR3 DNA reads as TGTGCCAGCAGTCCAACCGGGACAGTGACCAGCAATCAGCCCCAGCATTTT. The chain links TRBV27 to TRBJ1-5; TRBD1 matches 7 bases. CDR1 is MNHEY and CDR2 is SMNVEV in the germline V gene (reference sequence). The CDR3 length is 17 residues. V dropped 5 bases and J dropped 1; count of bases not matched to a gene: 11.

The genes are TRBV27 and TRBJ1-1; a weak D match, TRBD1 (6 bases). The CDR3 is 14 residues long. CDR1 is MNHEY and CDR2 is SMNVEV in the germline V gene (reference sequence). The V and J ends lost 6 bases and 1 base respectively, with 12 bases between them. CDR3 amino acids: CASSPETGNTEAFF. For the CDR3, the DNA is TGTGCCAGCAGCCCTGAGACAGGGAACACTGAAGCTTTCTTT.

V is TRBV15 and J is TRBJ1-2, with TRBD1 matching 8 bases. With V trimmed by 2 bases and J by 4 bases, 6 bases remained unmatched. CDR3 size: 15 residues. In germline, CDR1 is LNHNV, CDR2 YYDKDF (reference sequence). CDR3 nucleotide sequence: TGTGCCACCAGCAGACGCGGACAGGGCGTCTATGGCTACACCTTC. Its translation is CATSRRGQGVYGYTF.

The gene calls are TRBV11-2 and TRBJ2-7; D tentatively fits TRBD1 or TRBD2 (5 bases each). Trimming cost V 5 bases and J 2 bases, with 16 bases left between them. Germline assignment: CDR1 SGHAT and CDR2 FQNNGV. There are 15 residues in the CDR3. Here the CDR3 reads CASSPDPGPAYEQYF. For the CDR3, the DNA is TGTGCCAGCAGCCCAGATCCGGGACCAGCCTACGAGCAGTACTTC.

V usage is TRBV7-2 and J usage is TRBJ2-1; the match to TRBD2 covers 7 bases. Germline CDR1 reads SGHTA; CDR2 reads FQGNSA. V dropped 0 bases and J dropped 4; count of bases not matched to a gene: 3. The CDR3 totals 15 residues. The CDR3 DNA sequence: TGTGCCAGCAGCTTAGCCCTAGCGGCATACAATGAGCAGTTCTTC. It codes for CASSLALAAYNEQFF.

The chain carries TRBV7-9 and TRBJ2-7; 7 bases map to TRBD2. Germline trimming cut 0 bases from V and 0 bases from J; bases unmatched to any gene: 5. Germline CDR1 is SEHNR and CDR2 is FQNEAQ (reference sequence). This CDR3 is built from 16 residues. For the CDR3, the DNA is TGTGCCAGCAGCTTAGCGGTCGGGGGGAGCTCCTACGAGCAGTACTTC. Its translation: CASSLAVGGSSYEQYF.